This T cell receptor beta chain was recovered during a study of graft-versus-host responses after intestinal transplantation. The wider study: Those transplanted obtained multivisceral, liver-intestinal, or isolated intestinal grafts. The study, taken as a whole, reports: Subjects displaying graft-donor T cell macrochimerism possessed elevated graft-versus-host to host-versus-graft clonal ratios inside allografts.

The CDR3 contains 14 residues. Germline CDR1 is SNHLY and CDR2 is FYNNEI. The trim removed 6 bases at V and 6 bases at J, leaving 4 bases unmatched. Details on this clone: Its cognate antigen is unknown.

Data came from immunoSEQ multiplex PCR; TCRdb stores just in-frame clones and leaves some out. The sample has some 55,000 clones, more than 80% seen once. The TCR sequence derives from a human patient who received an intestinal transplant, so some T cells may come from the graft donor. Here the sequenced sample was PBMCs, taken 662 days after intestinal transplant. This chain uses TRBV2 with TRBJ2-1; 11 bases match TRBD2. The CDR3 here is CASRVSGGANEQFF. The CDR3, as DNA: TGTGCCAGCAGGGTTAGCGGGGGGGCCAATGAGCAGTTCTTC.